This T cell receptor (beta chain) is from a study of graft-versus-host responses after intestinal transplantation. The overall study: Multivisceral, liver-intestinal, or isolated intestinal transplants were given to recipients.

A note on this clone: Its antigen is undetermined.

Study conclusions and caveats: Allograft graft-versus-host to host-versus-graft clonal ratios ran high in patients with graft-donor T cell macrochimerism. Some GvH clones appeared in ileal mucosa or blood before recipient bone marrow.

Clones were sequenced by immunoSEQ multiplex PCR, and TCRdb holds only the in-frame ones, with some missing. The sample has about 25,000 clones; 80% to 95% are singletons. Sequenced material: PBMCs, taken 18 days after transplant. This receptor was obtained from a human patient who received an intestinal transplant, so some T cells may come from the graft donor.

CDR3 in DNA: TGTGCCAGCAGCGTAGGAGGGGGGGCAGATACGCAGTATTTT. This gives the protein CASSVGGGADTQYF. V is TRBV9 and J is TRBJ2-3, with D possibly matching TRBD2 (7 bases). In germline, CDR1 is SGDLS, CDR2 YYNGEE. There are 14 residues in the CDR3. The V and J ends lost 0 bases and 4 bases respectively, with 9 bases between them.